Below, 8 T cell receptor beta chains from the same sample are listed, as sequenced in a study of human T cells and chemical hapten exposure. TCRdb fed the 5' RACE reads into MiXCR, producing one record per CDR3 protein. The sample includes 65,000 to 90,000 distinct CDR3 sequences, less than 20% of them seen just once. Unfractionated whole blood was the source of the extracted total RNA. Receptor source: a female donor in good health.

The rearrangement uses TRBV5-1 and TRBJ2-7; 8 bases align to TRBD1. The CDR3 extends over 14 amino acids. The V gene end was trimmed by 1 base and the J gene end by 4 bases; junction bases not matched to a gene: 4. CDR1 SGHRS and CDR2 YFSETQ come from the germline V gene. Here the CDR3 DNA reads TGCGCCAGCAGCTTGCAGGGGGCAGAGTACGAGCAGTACTTC. Protein sequence: CASSLQGAEYEQYF.

This clonotype was seen at least ten times. The chain combines TRBV6-2 or TRBV6-3 with TRBJ1-5; D is unresolved. Looked up from germline, CDR1 is MNHEY and CDR2 is SVGEGT. V was shortened by 5 bases and J by 4 bases, with 9 bases between the two germline ends. CDR3 length: 13 residues. For the CDR3, the DNA is TGTGCCAGCAGTGTTGACAAGAATCAGCCCCAGCATTTT. Residues: CASSVDKNQPQHF.

This clonotype has more than one count but fewer than ten. V and J are TRBV18 and TRBJ1-1; no clear D. V dropped 4 bases and J dropped 3 bases, with 9 bases sitting between them. The CDR3 length is 13 residues. Germline V gene lookup returns CDR1 KGHSH and CDR2 LQKENI. CDR3 in DNA: TGTGCCAGCTCACGAACAAGAGACACTGAAGCTTTCTTT. It is translated as CASSRTRDTEAFF.

The rearrangement joins TRBV29-1 to TRBJ1-1; no reliable D call. V was clipped by 5 bases and J by 1 base, with 8 bases between them. From germline, CDR1 is SQVTM and CDR2 ANQGSEA. The CDR3 sequence is 12 residues long. The CDR3 reads CSVRQPNTEAFF. DNA for the CDR3: TGCAGCGTTCGGCAGCCGAACACTGAAGCTTTCTTT.

This clonotype was seen only a few times. This chain connects TRBV6-6 to TRBJ1-5, with TRBD1 matching over 7 bases. This CDR3 is built from 16 residues. Germline CDR1 reads MNHNY; CDR2 reads SVGAGI (reference sequence). V was clipped by 6 bases and J by 0 bases; unmatched bases: 8. The CDR3 reads CASRARQGPSNQPQHF. CDR3 nucleotide sequence: TGTGCCAGCAGGGCACGACAGGGTCCTAGCAATCAGCCCCAGCATTTT.

The gene calls are TRBV15 and TRBJ2-1, with TRBD2 matching over 8 bases. CDR1 and CDR2 (germline): LNHNV, YYDKDF (reference sequence). Germline trimming cut 3 bases from V and 6 bases from J; bases unmatched to any gene: 4. The CDR3 runs 14 residues. CDR3 sequence: CATSSRTSSNEQFF. Written as DNA, the CDR3 is TGTGCCACCAGCAGTAGGACTAGCTCCAATGAGCAGTTCTTC.

There are a few counts of this clonotype. CDR3 residues: CASSPNGQETQYF. The CDR3 nucleotides are TGTGCCAGCAGCCCCAATGGCCAAGAGACCCAGTACTTC. This chain links TRBV5-4 with TRBJ2-5; no clear D gene. CDR3 length: 13 amino acids. The V end was cut by 4 bases, the J end by 1 base, with 8 bases between. From germline, CDR1 is SGHNT and CDR2 YYREEE (reference sequence).

J is TRBJ1-1 and V is TRBV29-1; 8 bases agree with TRBD1. Germline V gives CDR1 SQVTM, CDR2 ANQGSEA. CDR3 length: 13 residues. The J segment lost 2 bases and the V segment lost 7 bases, leaving 6 bases of the junction unmatched. In DNA form, the CDR3 reads TGCAGCGCGAGAGGACAGGGAAACACTGAAGCTTTCTTT. This translates into CSARGQGNTEAFF.